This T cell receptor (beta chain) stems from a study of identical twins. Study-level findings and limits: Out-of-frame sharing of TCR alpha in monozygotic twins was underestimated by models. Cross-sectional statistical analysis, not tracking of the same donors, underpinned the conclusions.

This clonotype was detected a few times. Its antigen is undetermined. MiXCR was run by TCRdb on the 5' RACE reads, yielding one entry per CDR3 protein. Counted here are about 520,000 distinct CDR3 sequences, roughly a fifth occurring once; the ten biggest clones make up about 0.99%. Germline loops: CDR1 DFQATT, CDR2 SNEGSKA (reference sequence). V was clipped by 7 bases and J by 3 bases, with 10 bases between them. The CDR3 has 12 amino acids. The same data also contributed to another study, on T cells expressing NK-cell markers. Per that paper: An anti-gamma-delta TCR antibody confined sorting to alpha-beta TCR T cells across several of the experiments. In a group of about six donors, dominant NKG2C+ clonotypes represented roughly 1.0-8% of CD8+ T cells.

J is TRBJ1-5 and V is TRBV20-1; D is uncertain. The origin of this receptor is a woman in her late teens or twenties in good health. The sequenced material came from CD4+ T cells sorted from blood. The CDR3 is CSGSEPNQPQHF. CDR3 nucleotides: TGCAGTGGGTCGGAGCCCAATCAGCCCCAGCATTTT.